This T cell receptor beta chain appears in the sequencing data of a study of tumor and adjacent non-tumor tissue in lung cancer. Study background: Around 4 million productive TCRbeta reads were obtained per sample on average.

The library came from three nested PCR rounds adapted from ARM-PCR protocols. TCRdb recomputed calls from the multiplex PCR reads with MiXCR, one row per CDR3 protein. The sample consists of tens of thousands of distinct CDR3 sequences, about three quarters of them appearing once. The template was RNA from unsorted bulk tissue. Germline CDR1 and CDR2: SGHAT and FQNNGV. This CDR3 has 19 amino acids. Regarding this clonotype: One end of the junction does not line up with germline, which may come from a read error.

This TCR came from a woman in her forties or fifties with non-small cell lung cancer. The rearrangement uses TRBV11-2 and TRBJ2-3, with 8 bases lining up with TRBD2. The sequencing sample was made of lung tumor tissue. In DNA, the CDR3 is TGTACCAGCAGCTTAGATGAAGCGGGAGTAGGACGTGGCATAGATACGCAGTATTTT. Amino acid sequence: CTSSLDEAGVGRGIDTQYF.